The text below deals with one T cell receptor (beta chain). Sequenced by immunoSEQ multiplex PCR; TCRdb stores in-frame clones only, minus some. The repertoire holds about 120,000 clones, roughly nine tenths seen once, with approximately 39% in the top ten. J lost 3 bases, V lost 6 bases, and 10 bases had no gene match. Germline V gene data show CDR1 as SGHAT and CDR2 as FQNNGV. The CDR3 length is 16 residues. These data come from a study of control samples from healthy donors and cancer patients. The sequenced material came from blood. The receptor's source is a man aged 45-60 years in good health. The chain links TRBV11-2 to TRBJ1-5, with TRBD1 identical over 8 bases. The CDR3 nucleotides are TGTGCCAGCAGTCCTCGGACAGGGATGTACAATCAGCCCCAGCATTTT. Protein sequence: CASSPRTGMYNQPQHF.